Presented here are 21 T cell receptor beta chains from one specimen sequenced in a study of T cells after yellow fever vaccination. TCRdb independently ran MiXCR on the 5' RACE reads; one entry per CDR3 protein. Of approximately 250,000 distinct CDR3 sequences in the sample, 5.2% were seen once. The sequences come from CD4+ T cells sorted from PBMCs, collected on the day of the yellow fever booster vaccination. Receptors were obtained from a man aged 18 to 35 who received the YFV17D yellow fever vaccine.

This clonotype was counted at least ten times. The chain uses TRBV3-1 and TRBJ2-1; no firm D call. Deletions cut 0 bases from V and 9 bases from J, with 9 bases between. This CDR3 region has 13 residues. The V gene's germline CDR1 is LGHDT and CDR2 YNNKEL (reference sequence). The CDR3: CASSQDRILEQFF. CDR3 sequence (DNA): TGTGCCAGCAGCCAAGATCGGATTCTTGAGCAGTTCTTC.

The table lists this clonotype with a few counts. V and J are TRBV6-6 and TRBJ2-7; D uncertain. Trimming shortened V by 2 bases and J by 2 bases, and 7 bases separated the two germline ends. The CDR3 covers 13 residues. Germline V gene data show CDR1 as MNHNY and CDR2 as SVGAGI (reference sequence). CDR3 residues: CASSYLHTYEQYV. DNA for the CDR3: TGTGCCAGCAGTTACCTCCATACCTACGAGCAGTACGTC.

This clonotype showed up just a few times. This chain joins TRBV23-1 and TRBJ1-5, with TRBD1 as a possible D gene (5 bases). TRBV23-1 counts as an open reading frame of uncertain function. CDR3 length equals 18 residues. Trimming removed 0 bases from V and 0 bases from J, with 15 bases in between. CDR3 in DNA: TGCGCCAGCAGTCAATCTGGGGGTTTGGGGAATAGCAATCAGCCCCAGCATTTT. It yields the protein CASSQSGGLGNSNQPQHF.

This clonotype turned up a few times. The chain has TRBV7-3 and TRBJ2-7, with D unresolved. CDR1 is SGHTA, CDR2 FQGTGA, per germline. This CDR3 contains 12 residues. Trimming shortened V by 5 bases and J by 7 bases, and 12 bases separated the two germline ends. CDR3 nucleotide sequence: TGTGCCAGCAGCAGCCGGGTTACGGAGCAGTACTTC. It yields the protein CASSSRVTEQYF. Full variable domain (rest looked up from reference TRBV7-3 and TRBJ2-7): GAGVSQTPSNKVTEKGKYVELRCDPISGHTALYWYRQSLGQGPEFLIYFQGTGAADDSGLPNDRFFAVRPEGSVSTLKIQRTERGDSAVYLCASSSRVTEQYFGPGTRLTVT.

This clonotype was counted between two and nine times. The chain recombines TRBV7-2 with TRBJ1-2, with D maybe TRBD1 (5 bases). Germline-derived CDR1 and CDR2 are SGHTA and FQGNSA. The germline V and J ends were trimmed by 1 base and 3 bases, with 12 bases remaining between them. The CDR3 has 15 amino acids. The CDR3 nucleotides are TGTGCCAGCAGCTTAGATCGGGGGTGGGACTATGGCTACACCTTC. Amino acids: CASSLDRGWDYGYTF.

Ten or more counts support this clonotype. V and J are TRBV12-3 or TRBV12-4 and TRBJ2-2; the D gene is possibly TRBD2 (6 bases). With 11 bases removed from V and 3 bases from J, the gap between germline ends came to 16 bases. The CDR3 runs to 14 residues. CDR3: CAAGQGFDTGELFF. The CDR3, as DNA: TGTGCCGCGGGGCAGGGTTTTGACACCGGGGAGCTGTTTTTT.

This clonotype was seen a few times. The chain employs TRBV12-3 or TRBV12-4 and TRBJ2-3; 16 bases align to TRBD2. The V gene end was trimmed by 10 bases and the J gene end by 6 bases; junction bases not matched to a gene: 16. The CDR3 is 18 amino acids. CDR3 amino acids: CATASYPGLAGGPDTQYF. CDR3 sequence (DNA): TGTGCCACCGCGAGCTATCCGGGACTAGCGGGGGGGCCCGATACGCAGTATTTT.

This clonotype was observed many times. The chain employs TRBV7-8 and TRBJ2-5; 7 bases map to TRBD1. Germline V gene data show CDR1 as SGHVS and CDR2 as FQNEAQ. CDR3 length: 14 amino acids. After removal of 5 bases from V and 1 base from J, the junction contained 4 bases not matched to a gene. The CDR3 sequence: CASSAYRGQETQYF. CDR3 nucleotide sequence: TGTGCCAGCAGCGCATACAGGGGCCAAGAGACCCAGTACTTC.

This clonotype was counted many times. This chain connects TRBV5-1 to TRBJ2-5, with 11 bases lining up with TRBD2. V was pared by 3 bases and J by 6 bases, with 10 bases of the junction left unmatched. This CDR3 is built from 16 residues. The V gene's germline CDR1 is SGHRS and CDR2 YFSETQ. The CDR3 protein is CASSSLAGGPVKTQYF. The CDR3 nucleotides read TGCGCCAGCAGCTCCTTAGCGGGGGGGCCTGTAAAGACCCAGTACTTC.

The table lists this clonotype with a few counts. The chain carries TRBV20-1 and TRBJ2-3; 10 bases map to TRBD2. CDR3 length equals 14 residues. CDR1 and CDR2 from the germline V gene are DFQATT and SNEGSKA (reference sequence). Trimming cost V 6 bases and J 1 base; bases outside gene matches: 4. The CDR3 bases are TGCAGTGCCGACCTAGCGGGGGGCACAGATACGCAGTATTTT. This encodes CSADLAGGTDTQYF.

This clonotype was counted ten times or more. The chain carries TRBV5-6 and TRBJ1-2; TRBD1 matches at 10 bases. V trimming: 6 bases; J trimming: 3 bases; junction bases outside the gene matches: 8. The CDR3 is 15 amino acids. CDR1 SGHDT and CDR2 YYEEEE come from the germline V gene. The CDR3 sequence: CASTSRDRGYYGYTF. CDR3 coding DNA: TGTGCCAGCACCTCCCGGGACAGGGGTTACTATGGCTACACCTTC.

This clonotype occurred many times. The chain employs TRBV24-1 and TRBJ2-3; D gene uncertain. CDR3 length equals 12 residues. Per germline, CDR1 KGHDR and CDR2 SFDVKD. Trimming stripped 10 bases from V and 1 base from J, with 8 bases between. The CDR3 sequence: CATGVRTDTQYF. DNA of the CDR3: TGTGCCACTGGGGTACGCACAGATACGCAGTATTTT.

This clonotype has just a few counts. This sequence joins TRBV5-1 and TRBJ2-3; TRBD2 might be the D (5 bases). This CDR3 has 12 amino acids. Germline assignment: CDR1 SGHRS and CDR2 YFSETQ. Trimming stripped 5 bases from V and 6 bases from J, with 10 bases between. The CDR3 DNA reads as TGCGCCAGCAGTTCAGCGGCCGATACGCAGTATTTT. It codes for CASSSAADTQYF.

This chain joins TRBV18 and TRBJ1-6; no clear D. CDR1 KGHSH and CDR2 LQKENI come from the germline V gene. The CDR3 has 13 amino acids. V lost 3 bases and J 5 bases, leaving 5 bases between the germline ends. CDR3 sequence (DNA): TGTGCCAGCTCACCCCAGCATAATTCACCCCTCCACTTT. It encodes CASSPQHNSPLHF.

This clonotype showed up many times. The chain employs TRBV10-3 and TRBJ1-5, with D perhaps TRBD1 (5 bases). This CDR3 spans 13 amino acids. CDR1 and CDR2 (germline): ENHRY, SYGVKD. With 4 bases removed from V and 1 base from J, the gap between germline ends came to 5 bases. CDR3 DNA sequence: TGTGCCATCAGTGGACAGAGCAATCAGCCCCAGCATTTT. This codes for CAISGQSNQPQHF.

This clonotype appeared a few times. This CDR3 reads CSATENYGYTF. CDR3 DNA: TGCAGCGCGACAGAGAACTATGGCTACACCTTC. V usage is TRBV29-1 and J usage is TRBJ1-2; possible D gene TRBD1, 5 bases. V was clipped by 7 bases and J by 2 bases, with 8 bases between them. Germline CDR1 reads SQVTM; CDR2 reads ANQGSEA. The length of the CDR3 is 11 residues.

This clonotype was seen ten or more times. The chain employs TRBV15 and TRBJ1-3, with D uncertain. In germline, CDR1 is LNHNV, CDR2 YYDKDF (reference sequence). V lost 2 bases to trimming and J lost 0 bases, with 8 bases between them. The CDR3 has 15 residues. The DNA for the CDR3 is TGTGCCACCAGCAGACAGACGGCCTCTGGAAACACCATATATTTT. This translates into CATSRQTASGNTIYF.

In this sample, this clonotype turned up a few times. The rearrangement uses TRBV7-8 and TRBJ1-2; no clear D gene. The germline V and J ends were trimmed by 1 base and 8 bases, with 11 bases remaining between them. Germline lookup yields CDR1 SGHVS and CDR2 FQNEAQ. This CDR3 contains 13 residues. This CDR3 is CASSLGAGWGYTF. Written as DNA, the CDR3 is TGTGCCAGCAGCTTAGGGGCAGGATGGGGCTACACCTTC.

Only a few counts were recorded for this clonotype. The rearrangement uses TRBV5-4 and TRBJ2-7; 7 bases fit TRBD2. Per germline, CDR1 SGHNT and CDR2 YYREEE (reference sequence). This CDR3 has 17 residues. V trimming: 1 base; J trimming: 6 bases; junction bases outside the gene matches: 16. The CDR3 DNA is TGTGCCAGCAGCTTGAAAAGGGGACTCGCGGGGGAGTCCGAGCAGTACGTC. Translating it yields CASSLKRGLAGESEQYV.

This clonotype was seen more than once but under ten times. The CDR3 sequence is CASSPRPWRDTDTQYF. The CDR3 nucleotides are TGTGCCAGCTCACCACGGCCCTGGCGGGATACAGATACGCAGTATTTT. The chain has TRBV18 and TRBJ2-3; TRBD2 is a possible D gene (6 bases). Trimming shortened V by 1 base and J by 3 bases, and 14 bases separated the two germline ends. The CDR3 is 16 residues long. From germline, CDR1 is KGHSH and CDR2 LQKENI.

This clonotype was counted a few times. The rearrangement joins TRBV27 to TRBJ2-3, with 9 positions matching TRBD2. The CDR3 contains 15 residues. V lost 2 bases and J lost 4; bases outside the gene matches: 4. The germline CDR1 and CDR2 sequences are MNHEY and SMNVEV (reference sequence). The CDR3 bases are TGTGCCAGCAGTTTAGTAGCGGGGGCACCAGATACGCAGTATTTT. This gives the protein CASSLVAGAPDTQYF.